One sample yielded the 6 T cell receptor beta chains listed below, sequenced in a study of T cell responses to AZD1222 COVID-19 vaccine. Produced via immunoSEQ multiplex PCR; TCRdb's table is partial and in-frame only. The sample includes about 140,000 clones, just over 90% of them seen just once. The sequences come from peripheral blood, collected on day 0 of MenACWY control vaccination. Receptors were obtained from an adult in good health.

CDR3 residues: CASSSGRQGGYEQYF. The CDR3 bases are TGTGCCAGCAGCTCGGGACGGCAGGGGGGGTACGAGCAGTACTTC. The chain combines TRBV7-9 with TRBJ2-7; either TRBD1 or TRBD2 may fit D (7 bases each). Germline V gene data show CDR1 as SEHNR and CDR2 as FQNEAQ (reference sequence). The CDR3 consists of 15 residues. Trimming left V 4 bases short and J 4 bases short, with 17 bases between.

This clone was recorded a few times. This chain links TRBV12-3 or TRBV12-4 with TRBJ2-2; unclear D gene. V was cut by 5 bases and J by 3 bases, with 4 bases left in between. The CDR3 sequence is 12 residues long. In nucleotides, the CDR3 is TGTGCCAGCAGTCGCTACACCGGGGAGCTGTTTTTT. Translation: CASSRYTGELFF.

This rearrangement joins TRBV5-1 to TRBJ2-1; 10 bases agree with TRBD2. The V gene's germline CDR1 is SGHRS and CDR2 YFSETQ. The CDR3 extends over 14 amino acids. V trimming: 7 bases; J trimming: 9 bases; junction bases outside the gene matches: 10. CDR3 protein: CASRRLAGDGEQFF. CDR3 sequence (DNA): TGCGCCAGCCGTCGGCTAGCGGGGGACGGTGAGCAGTTCTTC.

The rearrangement uses TRBV5-6 and TRBJ1-1, with D unresolved. The CDR3 spans 13 residues. CDR1 is SGHDT, CDR2 YYEEEE, per germline. V was shortened by 2 bases and J by 0 bases, with 5 bases between the two germline ends. For the CDR3, the DNA is TGTGCCAGCAGCTTTTGGGTGAACACTGAAGCTTTCTTT. This translates into CASSFWVNTEAFF.

Only one count was recorded for this clone. Written as DNA, the CDR3 is TGTGCCAGCAGCTCCGGGGGGCACATGAACACTGAAGCTTTCTTT. This translates into CASSSGGHMNTEAFF. The rearrangement uses TRBV5-4 and TRBJ1-1; maybe TRBD1 (6 bases). Germline V gives CDR1 SGHNT, CDR2 YYREEE (reference sequence). This CDR3 has 15 amino acids. Between the trimmed V and J ends, which lost 3 bases and 0 bases, there was a span of 12 bases.

This chain connects TRBV11-2 to TRBJ2-1; 11 bases fit TRBD2. The CDR3 length is 16 residues. Germline lookup yields CDR1 SGHAT and CDR2 FQNNGV. After removal of 4 bases from V and 0 bases from J, the junction contained 2 bases not matched to a gene. This chain's CDR3 is CASSSGTSGSYNEQFF. The DNA for the CDR3 is TGTGCCAGCAGCTCGGGGACTAGCGGCTCCTACAATGAGCAGTTCTTC. Filled out from reference TRBV11-2 and TRBJ2-1, the complete variable domain reads EAGVAQSPRYKIIEKRQSVAFWCNPISGHATLYWYQQILGQGPKLLIQFQNNGVVDDSQLPKDRFSAERLKGVDSTLKIQPAKLEDSAVYLCASSSGTSGSYNEQFFGPGTRLTVL.